This TCR beta chain came from a study of OX40 agonist ivuxolimab in advanced cancers. Study results and caveats: The 0.1-3.0 mg/kg partial responders had among the lowest clonal expansion.

The method was immunoSEQ multiplex PCR; TCRdb's version includes in-frame clones alone and lacks a portion of them. Among about 78,000 clones listed, 84% were seen once. With 3 bases removed from V and 7 bases from J, the gap between germline ends came to 27 bases. The CDR3 spans 17 residues. Germline lookup yields CDR1 GTSNPN and CDR2 SVGIG (reference sequence). Concerning this clone itself: Its cognate antigen is unknown.

This receptor was identified in an adult with an advanced solid tumor such as melanoma, head and neck, liver or kidney cancer. The rearrangement uses TRBV30 and TRBJ1-1, with unresolved D. Sequences were derived from CD4+ or CD8+ T cells sorted from blood, sampled in a trial of the OX40 agonist ivuxolimab. In DNA, the CDR3 is TGTGCCTGGAGCGCCGGTCTCACGGTAGGGAGGTTTAATGAAGCTTTCTTT. It translates to CAWSAGLTVGRFNEAFF.